The 8 T cell receptor beta chains reported below all come from one sample, sequenced in a study of blood T cell repertoires in COVID-19 (dated by TCRdb to 2020 to 2022). Preparation of the library involved the immunoSEQ multiplex PCR assay. TCRdb stores this immuneACCESS table with in-frame sequences only. Part of the clones is absent; in the studies checked, under half of the shortfall reflects unresolved V genes, and no reason is known for the rest. Counted in this sample were 80,000 to 90,000 clones; roughly 84% of them appeared once. The ten largest clones represent about 11% of the sample. The specimen sequenced was peripheral blood. The origin of the receptors is a man in his 70s with acute or convalescent COVID-19.

The chain recombines TRBV2 with TRBJ1-5; the match to TRBD1 covers 7 bases. Germline CDR1 SNHLY, CDR2 FYNNEI. The length of the CDR3 is 14 residues. The J segment lost 7 bases and the V segment lost 6 bases, leaving 9 bases of the junction unmatched. The chain's CDR3 is CASRVGTEGQPQHF. For the CDR3, the DNA is TGTGCCAGCAGGGTAGGGACAGAGGGACAGCCCCAGCATTTT. Looking up the rest from reference TRBV2 and TRBJ1-5 gives the full variable domain: EPEVTQTPSHQVTQMGQEVILRCVPISNHLYFYWYRQILGQKVEFLVSFYNNEISEKSEIFDDQFSVERPDGSNFTLKIRSTKLEDSAMYFCASRVGTEGQPQHFGDGTRLSIL.

The chain uses TRBV4-1 and TRBJ2-2; 10 nucleotides line up with TRBD2. CDR1 MGHRA and CDR2 YSYEKL come from the germline V gene. CDR3 length: 16 amino acids. V shed 1 base, J shed 7 bases, and the junction held 6 bases outside the gene matches. The CDR3 DNA is TGCGCCAGCAGCCAAGCGGGGACTAGCGTCGGCGGGGAGCTGTTTTTT. As protein: CASSQAGTSVGGELFF.

This chain uses TRBV27 with TRBJ1-1; D is unclear. The CDR3 contains 14 residues. In germline, CDR1 is MNHEY, CDR2 SMNVEV (reference sequence). V was shortened by 3 bases and J by 4 bases, with 12 bases between the two germline ends. The DNA for the CDR3 is TGTGCCAGCAGTTTCCTCGGGGAGGTCACTGAAGCTTTCTTT. Its translation: CASSFLGEVTEAFF.

V gene TRBV15 combines with J gene TRBJ2-1; D is possibly TRBD2 (5 bases). Germline V gene data show CDR1 as LNHNV and CDR2 as YYDKDF (reference sequence). The CDR3 totals 14 residues. V dropped 0 bases and J dropped 13 bases, with 16 bases sitting between them. CDR3 DNA: TGTGCCACCAGCAGAGAACAGAGGGAACCCACCCAGTTCTTC. It specifies CATSREQREPTQFF.

The chain employs TRBV12-3 or TRBV12-4 and TRBJ1-6, with D perhaps TRBD1 (5 bases). The CDR3 covers 13 residues. The V end was cut by 6 bases, the J end by 7 bases, with 10 bases between. The CDR3 here is CASSLSGNSPLHF. CDR3 coding DNA: TGTGCCAGCAGCCTGTCAGGGAATTCACCCCTCCACTTT.

The chain employs TRBV3-1 (or the pseudogene TRBV3-2) and TRBJ1-1; D not certain. Per germline, CDR1 LGHDT and CDR2 YNNKEL (reference sequence). Trimming removed 2 bases at V and 6 bases at J, with 10 bases between. This CDR3 is 13 amino acids long. CDR3 nucleotide sequence: TGTGCCAGCAGCCAAAACTCAGGCGCTGAAGCTTTCTTT. Its translation: CASSQNSGAEAFF.

The J gene is TRBJ1-2, the V gene TRBV2; a possible D gene is TRBD1 (6 bases). V lost 4 bases and J lost 0, with 21 bases in between. The germline CDR1 and CDR2 sequences are SNHLY and FYNNEI. The CDR3 covers 18 residues. The CDR3 nucleotides read TGTGCCAGCAGTGGAGGGGGAGGGAGGGAGCGGACTAACTATGGCTACACCTTC. It codes for CASSGGGGRERTNYGYTF.

V and J are TRBV11-2 and TRBJ2-7, with 9 bases lining up with TRBD1. This CDR3 is built from 14 residues. From germline, CDR1 is SGHAT and CDR2 FQNNGV. Trimming took 5 bases from V and 2 from J; bases not matched to a gene: 4. The CDR3 nucleotides are TGTGCCAGCAGCCGGGACAGGGTCGCCTACGAGCAGTACGTC. This encodes CASSRDRVAYEQYV.